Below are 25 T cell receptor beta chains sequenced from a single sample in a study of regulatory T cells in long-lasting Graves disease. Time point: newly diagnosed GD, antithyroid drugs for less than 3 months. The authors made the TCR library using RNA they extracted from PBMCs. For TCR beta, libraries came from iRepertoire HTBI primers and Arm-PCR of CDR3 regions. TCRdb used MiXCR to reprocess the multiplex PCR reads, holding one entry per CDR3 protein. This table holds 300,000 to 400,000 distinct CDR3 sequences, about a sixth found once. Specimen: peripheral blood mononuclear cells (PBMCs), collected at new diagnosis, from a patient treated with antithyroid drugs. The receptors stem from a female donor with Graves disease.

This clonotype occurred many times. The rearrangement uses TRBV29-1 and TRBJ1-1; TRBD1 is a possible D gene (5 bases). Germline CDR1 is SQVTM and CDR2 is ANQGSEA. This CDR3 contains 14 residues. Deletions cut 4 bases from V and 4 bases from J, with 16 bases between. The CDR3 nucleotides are TGCAGCGTTGGAGCCATCCAGGGAGGCACTGAAGCTTTCTTT. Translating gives CSVGAIQGGTEAFF.

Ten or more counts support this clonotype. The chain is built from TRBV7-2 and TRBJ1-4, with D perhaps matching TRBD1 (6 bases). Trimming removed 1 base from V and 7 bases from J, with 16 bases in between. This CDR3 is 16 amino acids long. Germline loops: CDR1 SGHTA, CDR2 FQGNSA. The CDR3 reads CASSLGNRELGEKLFF. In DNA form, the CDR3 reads TGTGCCAGCAGCTTAGGAAACAGGGAATTGGGTGAAAAACTGTTTTTT.

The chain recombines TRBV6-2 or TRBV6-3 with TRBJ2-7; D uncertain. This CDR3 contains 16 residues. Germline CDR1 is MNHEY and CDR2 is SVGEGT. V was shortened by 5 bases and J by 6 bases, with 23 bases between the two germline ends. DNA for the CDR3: TGTGCCAGCAGTGGTTATTCCCAGAGTTTTTCCCTCGAGCAGTACTTC. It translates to CASSGYSQSFSLEQYF.

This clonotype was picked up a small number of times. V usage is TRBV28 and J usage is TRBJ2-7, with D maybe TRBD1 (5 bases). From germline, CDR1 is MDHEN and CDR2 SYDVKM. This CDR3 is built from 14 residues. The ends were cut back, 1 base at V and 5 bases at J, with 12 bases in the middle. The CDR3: CASSLLGVGHEQYF. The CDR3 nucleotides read TGTGCCAGCAGTTTATTAGGGGTAGGCCACGAGCAGTACTTC.

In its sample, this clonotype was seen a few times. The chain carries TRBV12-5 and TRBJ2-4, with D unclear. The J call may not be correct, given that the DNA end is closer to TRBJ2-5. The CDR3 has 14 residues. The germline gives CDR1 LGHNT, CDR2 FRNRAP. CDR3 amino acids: CASGSFETSETQYF. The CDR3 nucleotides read TGTGCTAGTGGTTCCTTCGAAACGTCGGAGACCCAGTACTTC.

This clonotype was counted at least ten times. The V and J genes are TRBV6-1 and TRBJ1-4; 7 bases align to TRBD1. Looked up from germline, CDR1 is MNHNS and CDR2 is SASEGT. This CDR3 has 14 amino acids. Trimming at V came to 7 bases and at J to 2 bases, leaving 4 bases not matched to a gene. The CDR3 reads CASTLTGTNEKLFF. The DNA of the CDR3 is TGTGCCAGCACCTTGACAGGGACTAATGAAAAACTGTTTTTT.

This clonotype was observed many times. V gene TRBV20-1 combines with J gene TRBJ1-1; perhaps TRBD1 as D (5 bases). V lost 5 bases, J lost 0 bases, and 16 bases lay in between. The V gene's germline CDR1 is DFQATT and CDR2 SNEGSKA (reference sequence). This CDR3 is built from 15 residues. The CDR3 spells CSAGGSYAMNTEAFF. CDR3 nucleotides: TGCAGTGCTGGGGGGTCGTACGCCATGAACACTGAAGCTTTCTTT.

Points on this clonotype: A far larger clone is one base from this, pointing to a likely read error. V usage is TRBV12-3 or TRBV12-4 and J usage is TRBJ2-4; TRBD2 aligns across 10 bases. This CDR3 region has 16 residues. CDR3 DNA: TGTGCCAGCAGTCCAGAACTAGCGGGGCCTTACAATGAGCAGCTCTTC. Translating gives CASSPELAGPYNEQLF.

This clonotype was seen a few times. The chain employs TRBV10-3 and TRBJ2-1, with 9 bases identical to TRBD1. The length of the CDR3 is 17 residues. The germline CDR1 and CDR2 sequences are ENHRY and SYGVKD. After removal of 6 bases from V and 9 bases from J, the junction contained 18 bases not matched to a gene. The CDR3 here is CAIRGRGTGGNIGEQFF. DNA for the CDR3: TGTGCCATCAGAGGGAGGGGAACAGGGGGCAACATAGGTGAGCAGTTCTTC.

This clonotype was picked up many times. The CDR3 DNA sequence: TGTGCCAGTAGCGGACTAGCGGGAGGGGGCGAGCAGTACTTC. It specifies CASSGLAGGGEQYF. This rearrangement joins TRBV19 to TRBJ2-7; 15 nucleotides match TRBD2. The J segment lost 6 bases and the V segment lost 6 bases, leaving 3 bases of the junction unmatched. Looked up from germline, CDR1 is LNHDA and CDR2 is SQIVND (reference sequence). The CDR3 loop spans 14 amino acids. Filled out from reference TRBV19 and TRBJ2-7, the complete variable domain reads DGGITQSPKYLFRKEGQNVTLSCEQNLNHDAMYWYRQDPGQGLRLIYYSQIVNDFQKGDIAEGYSVSREKKESFPLTVTSAQKNPTAFYLCASSGLAGGGEQYFGPGTRLTVT.

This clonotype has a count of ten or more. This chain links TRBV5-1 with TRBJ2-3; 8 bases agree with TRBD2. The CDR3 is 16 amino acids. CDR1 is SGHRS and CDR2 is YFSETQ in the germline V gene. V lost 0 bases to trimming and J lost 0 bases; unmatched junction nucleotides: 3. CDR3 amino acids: CASSLVLAGSTDTQYF. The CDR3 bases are TGCGCCAGCAGCTTGGTGTTAGCGGGAAGCACAGATACGCAGTATTTT. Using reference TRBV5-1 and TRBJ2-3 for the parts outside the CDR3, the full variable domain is KAGVTQTPRYLIKTRGQQVTLSCSPISGHRSVSWYQQTPGQGLQFLFEYFSETQRNKGNFPGRFSGRQFSNSRSEMNVSTLELGDSALYLCASSLVLAGSTDTQYFGPGTRLTVL.

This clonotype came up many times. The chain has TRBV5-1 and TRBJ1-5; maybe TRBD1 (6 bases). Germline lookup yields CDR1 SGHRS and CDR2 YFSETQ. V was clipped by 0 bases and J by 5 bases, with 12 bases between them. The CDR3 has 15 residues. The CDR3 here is CASSLADSRHQPQHF. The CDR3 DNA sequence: TGCGCCAGCAGCTTGGCGGACAGCCGGCATCAGCCCCAGCATTTT.

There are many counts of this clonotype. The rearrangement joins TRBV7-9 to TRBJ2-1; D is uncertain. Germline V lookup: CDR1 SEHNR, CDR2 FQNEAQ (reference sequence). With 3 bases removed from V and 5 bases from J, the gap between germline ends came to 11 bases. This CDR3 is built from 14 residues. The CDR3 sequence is CASSFLGRNNEQFF. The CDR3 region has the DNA TGTGCCAGCAGCTTCTTGGGCCGAAACAATGAGCAGTTCTTC.

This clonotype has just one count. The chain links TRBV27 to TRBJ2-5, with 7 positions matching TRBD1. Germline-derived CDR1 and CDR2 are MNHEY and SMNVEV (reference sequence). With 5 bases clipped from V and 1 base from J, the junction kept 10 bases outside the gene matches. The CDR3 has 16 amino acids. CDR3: CASSLTIGTVQETQYF. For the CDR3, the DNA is TGTGCCAGCAGTCTTACGATCGGGACAGTCCAAGAGACCCAGTACTTC.

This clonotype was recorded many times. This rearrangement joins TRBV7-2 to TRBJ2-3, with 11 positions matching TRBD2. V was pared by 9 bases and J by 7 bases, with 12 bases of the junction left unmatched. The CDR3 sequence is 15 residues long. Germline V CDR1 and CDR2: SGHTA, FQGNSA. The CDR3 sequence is CASVLAGGPTHTQYF. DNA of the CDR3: TGTGCCAGTGTTCTAGCGGGAGGTCCCACTCATACGCAGTATTTT.

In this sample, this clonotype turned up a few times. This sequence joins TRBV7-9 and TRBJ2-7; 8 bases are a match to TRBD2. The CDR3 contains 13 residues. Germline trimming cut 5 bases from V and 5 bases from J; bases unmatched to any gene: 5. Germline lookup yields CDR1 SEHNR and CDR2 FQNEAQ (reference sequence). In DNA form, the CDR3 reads TGTGCCAGCAGCCCACGGGAGGGCAACGAGCAGTACTTC. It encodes CASSPREGNEQYF.

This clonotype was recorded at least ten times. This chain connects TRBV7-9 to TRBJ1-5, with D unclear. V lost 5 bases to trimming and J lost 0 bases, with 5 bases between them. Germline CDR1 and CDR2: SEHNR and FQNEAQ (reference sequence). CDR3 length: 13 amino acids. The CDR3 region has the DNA TGTGCCAGCAGCCATAGTAGCAATCAGCCCCAGCATTTT. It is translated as CASSHSSNQPQHF.

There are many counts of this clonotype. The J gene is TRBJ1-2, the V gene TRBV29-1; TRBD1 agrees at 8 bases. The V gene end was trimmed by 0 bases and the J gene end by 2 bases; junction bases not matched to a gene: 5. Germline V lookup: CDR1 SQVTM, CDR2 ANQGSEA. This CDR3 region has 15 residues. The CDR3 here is CSVEDYRGRNYGYTF. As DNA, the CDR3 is TGCAGCGTTGAAGATTACAGGGGGAGAAACTATGGCTACACCTTC. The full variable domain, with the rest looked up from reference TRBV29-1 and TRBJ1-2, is SAVISQKPSRDICQRGTSLTIQCQVDSQVTMMFWYRQQPGQSLTLIATANQGSEATYESGFVIDKFPISRPNLTFSTLTVSNMSPEDSSIYLCSVEDYRGRNYGYTFGSGTRLTVV.

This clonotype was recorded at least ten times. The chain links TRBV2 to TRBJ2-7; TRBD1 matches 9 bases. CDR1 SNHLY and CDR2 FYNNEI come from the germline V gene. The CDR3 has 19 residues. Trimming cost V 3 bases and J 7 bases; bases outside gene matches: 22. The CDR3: CASSDPGTGRGTSLGEQYF. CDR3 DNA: TGTGCCAGCAGTGACCCCGGGACAGGGCGAGGTACTAGCCTGGGAGAGCAGTACTTC.

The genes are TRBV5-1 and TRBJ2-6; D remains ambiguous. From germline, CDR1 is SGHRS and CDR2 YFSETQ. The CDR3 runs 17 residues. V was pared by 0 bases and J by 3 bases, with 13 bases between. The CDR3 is CASSLAPVLGGANVLTF. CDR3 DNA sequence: TGCGCCAGCAGCTTGGCTCCGGTTCTTGGTGGGGCCAACGTCCTGACTTTC.

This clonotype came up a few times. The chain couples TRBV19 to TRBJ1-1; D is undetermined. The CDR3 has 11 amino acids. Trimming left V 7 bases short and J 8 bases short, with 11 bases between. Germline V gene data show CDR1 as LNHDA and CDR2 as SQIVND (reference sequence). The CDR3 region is CASNEMGEAFF. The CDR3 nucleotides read TGTGCCAGTAATGAAATGGGGGAAGCTTTCTTT.

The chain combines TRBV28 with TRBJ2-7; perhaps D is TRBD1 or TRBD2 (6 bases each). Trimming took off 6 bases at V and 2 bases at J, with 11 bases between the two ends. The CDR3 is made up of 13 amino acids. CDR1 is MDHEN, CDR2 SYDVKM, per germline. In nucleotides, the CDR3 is TGTGCCAGCAGGGGGGCGGGAACCTACGAGCAGTACTTC. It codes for CASRGAGTYEQYF. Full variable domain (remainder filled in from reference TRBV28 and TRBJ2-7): DVKVTQSSRYLVKRTGEKVFLECVQDMDHENMFWYRQDPGLGLRLIYFSYDVKMKEKGDIPEGYSVSREKKERFSLILESASTNQTSMYLCASRGAGTYEQYFGPGTRLTVT.

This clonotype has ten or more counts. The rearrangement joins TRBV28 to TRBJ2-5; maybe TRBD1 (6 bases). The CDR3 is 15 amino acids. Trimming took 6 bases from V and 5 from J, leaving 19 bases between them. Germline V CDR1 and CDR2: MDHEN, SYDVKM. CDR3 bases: TGTGCCAGCAGGACAACAGGGTTTAGATTGGAGACCCAGTACTTC. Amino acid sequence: CASRTTGFRLETQYF.

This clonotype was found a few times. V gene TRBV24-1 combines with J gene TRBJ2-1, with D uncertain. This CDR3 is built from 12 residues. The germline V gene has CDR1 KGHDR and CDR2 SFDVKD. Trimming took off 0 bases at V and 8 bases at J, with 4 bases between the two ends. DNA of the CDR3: TGTGCCACCAGTGATTTGTCCTATGAGCAGTTCTTC. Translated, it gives CATSDLSYEQFF.

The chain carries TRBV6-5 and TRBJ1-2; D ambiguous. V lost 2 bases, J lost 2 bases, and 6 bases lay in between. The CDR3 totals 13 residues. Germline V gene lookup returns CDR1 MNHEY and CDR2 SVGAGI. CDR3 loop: CASSYLSNYGYTF. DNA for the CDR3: TGTGCCAGCAGTTACCTGTCCAACTATGGCTACACCTTC.